This entry lists 28 T cell receptor beta chains sequenced from one sample in a study of cytomegalovirus exposure and HLA in healthy donors. It was with 60 Vbeta and 13 Jbeta primers that the PCR ran. The assay was immunoSEQ multiplex PCR, and TCRdb's table has in-frame clones only and misses some. This repertoire shows about 170,000 clones, 73% found once; its top ten account for 4.5% to 5.5%. The specimen was PBMCs. The receptors derive from a young woman in good health and CMV-seropositive.

This chain links TRBV5-1 with TRBJ2-5; 10 bases match TRBD2. The ends lost 0 bases at V and 6 bases at J; junction bases unmatched: 8. This CDR3 contains 16 residues. CDR1 is SGHRS, CDR2 YFSETQ, per germline. The CDR3 DNA follows: TGCGCCAGCAGCTTGGTAGCGGGGGGCCCCAAGAAGACCCAGTACTTC. Translated: CASSLVAGGPKKTQYF.

The chain combines TRBV4-3 with TRBJ1-4, with D tentatively TRBD1 (5 bases). The CDR3 spans 16 residues. Trimming stripped 0 bases from V and 4 bases from J, with 12 bases between. Germline CDR1 and CDR2: LGHNA and YSLEER. The CDR3 spells CASSQDPSGNNEKLFF. In nucleotides, the CDR3 is TGCGCCAGCAGCCAAGATCCGTCAGGGAATAATGAAAAACTGTTTTTT.

The chain couples TRBV6-6 to TRBJ1-5; 8 bases line up with TRBD1. The junction had 6 bases not matched to a gene; V was cut back by 4 bases and J by 4 bases. CDR3 length equals 15 residues. Germline V CDR1 and CDR2: MNHNY, SVGAGI (reference sequence). The CDR3 nucleotides read TGTGCCAGCAGTTTCCGGACAGGGCCAAATCAGCCCCAGCATTTT. It is translated as CASSFRTGPNQPQHF.

In its sample, this clone was seen a few times. The genes are TRBV7-3 and TRBJ2-1; D may be TRBD2 (6 bases). This CDR3 has 12 amino acids. CDR1 is SGHTA, CDR2 FQGTGA, per germline. The ends were cut back, 6 bases at V and 9 bases at J, with 12 bases in the middle. The CDR3 region has the DNA TGTGCCAGCAGTCCCTTGGGAGGTGAGCAGTTCTTC. The encoded protein is CASSPLGGEQFF.

The V gene is TRBV10-3, the J gene TRBJ1-1, with 8 bases identical to TRBD1. The germline V gene has CDR1 ENHRY and CDR2 SYGVKD. Trimming at V came to 0 bases and at J to 1 base, leaving 1 base not matched to a gene. The CDR3 length is 15 residues. CDR3 coding DNA: TGTGCCATCAGTGAGTCTCAGGGGGCGAACACTGAAGCTTTCTTT. This codes for CAISESQGANTEAFF.

The chain is built from TRBV5-4 and TRBJ1-1; tentatively, D is TRBD1 (6 bases). Germline lookup yields CDR1 SGHNT and CDR2 YYREEE (reference sequence). V lost 3 bases to trimming and J lost 7 bases, with 10 bases between them. CDR3 length: 12 residues. CDR3 bases: TGTGCCAGCAGCTCCGGGACACATGAAGCTTTCTTT. This sequence encodes CASSSGTHEAFF.

The V and J genes are TRBV18 and TRBJ2-4; TRBD2 aligns across 7 bases. With V trimmed by 6 bases and J by 3 bases, 17 bases remained unmatched. In germline, CDR1 is KGHSH, CDR2 LQKENI. This CDR3 has 18 amino acids. CDR3 in amino acids: CASSLQPGLQDLKNIQYF. CDR3 sequence (DNA): TGTGCCAGCTCGCTACAACCGGGACTACAGGACCTCAAAAACATTCAGTACTTC. Full variable domain (missing parts from reference TRBV18 and TRBJ2-4): NAGVMQNPRHLVRRRGQEARLRCSPMKGHSHVYWYRQLPEEGLKFMVYLQKENIIDESGMPKERFSAEFPKEGPSILRIQQVVRGDSAAYFCASSLQPGLQDLKNIQYFGAGTRLSVL.

The rearrangement uses TRBV7-2 and TRBJ2-7; a weak D match, TRBD1 (6 bases). The CDR3 is made up of 15 amino acids. CDR1 and CDR2 from the germline V gene are SGHTA and FQGNSA. The V end was cut by 1 base, the J end by 6 bases, with 16 bases between. This chain's CDR3 is CASSLVSQGLGEQYF. In nucleotides, the CDR3 is TGTGCCAGCAGCTTAGTTTCACAGGGTCTCGGCGAGCAGTACTTC.

J is TRBJ1-2 and V is TRBV27; no definite D call. In germline, CDR1 is MNHEY, CDR2 SMNVEV (reference sequence). With 3 bases removed from V and 4 bases from J, the gap between germline ends came to 9 bases. The CDR3 totals 13 residues. This CDR3 is CASSFSGFYGYTF. The CDR3 DNA reads TGTGCCAGCAGTTTCTCAGGATTCTATGGCTACACCTTC.

The CDR3 is CASKGQGPGNSPLHF. The CDR3 nucleotides are TGTGCCAGCAAGGGACAGGGCCCGGGGAATTCACCCCTCCACTTT. V is TRBV2 and J is TRBJ1-6, with 9 bases fitting TRBD1. J gave up 7 bases and V 7 bases, and 8 bases lay outside the gene matches. This CDR3 comprises 15 residues. Germline V CDR1 and CDR2: SNHLY, FYNNEI.

The chain has TRBV7-2 and TRBJ2-7, with TRBD1 matching 8 bases. Losses at the gene ends were 0 bases for V and 3 bases for J; bases not matched to a gene: 7. CDR3 length equals 16 residues. CDR1 and CDR2 (germline): SGHTA, FQGNSA. The CDR3 DNA reads TGTGCCAGCAGCTTAGCTTCTGGACAGGGCTACTACGAGCAGTACTTC. Translated: CASSLASGQGYYEQYF.

The genes are TRBV5-4 and TRBJ2-5; D is perhaps TRBD2 (6 bases). Trimming cost V 0 bases and J 4 bases, with 13 bases left between them. Germline assignment: CDR1 SGHNT and CDR2 YYREEE (reference sequence). The CDR3 is 15 amino acids. In DNA form, the CDR3 reads TGTGCCAGCAGCTTGGAGGCGGGGCCCCGAGAGACCCAGTACTTC. This codes for CASSLEAGPRETQYF.

In its sample, this clone was seen once. V is TRBV6-6 and J is TRBJ1-4, with 8 bases matching TRBD1. Germline CDR1 is MNHNY and CDR2 is SVGAGI (reference sequence). The CDR3 consists of 12 residues. The V gene end was trimmed by 6 bases and the J gene end by 13 bases; junction bases not matched to a gene: 7. The CDR3 sequence is CASSHDRGGLFF. The DNA of the CDR3 is TGTGCCAGCAGCCATGACAGGGGAGGACTGTTTTTT.

CDR3 coding DNA: TGTGCCAGCAGCCAACTAGCGGGGGCGCGATACAATGAGCAGTTCTTC. Its translation is CASSQLAGARYNEQFF. This chain uses TRBV7-6 with TRBJ2-1; TRBD2 matches 11 bases. This CDR3 has 16 amino acids. V trimming: 5 bases; J trimming: 4 bases; junction bases outside the gene matches: 7. Germline V gene lookup returns CDR1 SGHVS and CDR2 FNYEAQ.

The chain employs TRBV27 and TRBJ1-6, with D perhaps TRBD1 (5 bases). Per germline, CDR1 MNHEY and CDR2 SMNVEV (reference sequence). Trimming removed 4 bases at V and 0 bases at J, with 10 bases between. The CDR3 consists of 16 residues. The CDR3 nucleotides are TGTGCCAGCAGTTCCGGGGGTAGCTCCTATAATTCACCCCTCCACTTT. It codes for CASSSGGSSYNSPLHF.

The chain couples TRBV7-3 to TRBJ1-1; 8 bases are a match to TRBD1. Looked up from germline, CDR1 is SGHTA and CDR2 is FQGTGA. The CDR3 covers 15 residues. With V trimmed by 5 bases and J by 4 bases, 9 bases remained unmatched. The CDR3 DNA reads as TGTGCCAGCAGCCCCGCACAGGGGGTATTCACTGAAGCTTTCTTT. Its protein is CASSPAQGVFTEAFF.

This clone was detected a few times. The gene calls are TRBV30 and TRBJ1-1; 7 bases are shared with TRBD1. Germline V CDR1 and CDR2: GTSNPN, SVGIG (reference sequence). This CDR3 has 14 amino acids. J lost 0 bases, V lost 0 bases, and 1 base had no gene match. The CDR3 here is CAWSVGTVNTEAFF. The DNA for the CDR3 is TGTGCCTGGAGTGTAGGGACAGTGAACACTGAAGCTTTCTTT.

The chain links TRBV4-3 to TRBJ1-5, with D uncertain. Germline CDR1 LGHNA, CDR2 YSLEER. V lost 0 bases to trimming and J lost 1 base, with 7 bases between them. The length of the CDR3 is 15 residues. CDR3 loop: CASSQDEGSNQPQHF. CDR3 DNA sequence: TGCGCCAGCAGCCAAGATGAGGGAAGCAATCAGCCCCAGCATTTT.

The genes are TRBV7-2 and TRBJ2-7; the D gene is possibly TRBD2 (6 bases). With 1 base removed from V and 3 bases from J, the gap between germline ends came to 13 bases. The CDR3 sequence is 15 residues long. Per germline, CDR1 SGHTA and CDR2 FQGNSA. The CDR3 reads CASSLEWDSIYEQYF. Written as DNA, the CDR3 is TGTGCCAGCAGCTTAGAATGGGACTCCATCTACGAGCAGTACTTC.

The rearrangement joins TRBV7-3 to TRBJ2-3; D is possibly TRBD2 (7 bases). CDR1 is SGHTA and CDR2 is FQGTGA in the germline V gene. This CDR3 contains 17 residues. V lost 4 bases and J lost 5, with 22 bases in between. CDR3 residues: CASSSLPRGGGRDTQYF. The CDR3 bases are TGTGCCAGCAGCTCCCTCCCGCGAGGGGGGGGCCGAGATACGCAGTATTTT.

The chain is built from TRBV7-2 and TRBJ2-7, with TRBD1 matching 7 bases. This CDR3 has 13 amino acids. Germline trimming cut 4 bases from V and 1 base from J; bases unmatched to any gene: 1. CDR1 is SGHTA, CDR2 FQGNSA, per germline. CDR3 amino acids: CASSSTGSYEQYF. Here the CDR3 DNA reads TGTGCCAGCAGCTCGACAGGGTCCTACGAGCAGTACTTC.

The gene calls are TRBV7-2 and TRBJ2-7, with TRBD2 matching 11 bases. The CDR3 sequence is 15 residues long. V gave up 3 bases and J gave up 7 bases; unmatched junction bases: 8. From germline, CDR1 is SGHTA and CDR2 FQGNSA. In DNA form, the CDR3 reads TGTGCCAGCAGCTTTAGCGGGGGGGCCGGGGAAGAGCAGTACTTC. It is translated as CASSFSGGAGEEQYF.

This chain connects TRBV7-8 to TRBJ1-3; TRBD1 is a possible D gene (5 bases). CDR3 size: 18 residues. Germline lookup yields CDR1 SGHVS and CDR2 FQNEAQ. Trimming shortened V by 1 base and J by 0 bases, and 16 bases separated the two germline ends. CDR3 sequence: CASSLGPETASSGNTIYF. CDR3 coding DNA: TGTGCCAGCAGCTTAGGACCGGAGACAGCGAGCTCTGGAAACACCATATATTTT.

The chain recombines TRBV30 with TRBJ2-1; TRBD1 agrees at 8 bases. J was trimmed by 10 bases and V by 5 bases; bases with no gene match: 4. Per germline, CDR1 GTSNPN and CDR2 SVGIG (reference sequence). The CDR3 covers 11 residues. The CDR3 protein is CAWAGGLEQFF. CDR3 sequence (DNA): TGTGCCTGGGCAGGGGGCCTCGAGCAGTTCTTC. The full variable domain, in which reference TRBV30 and TRBJ2-1 provide the parts outside the CDR3, is SQTIHQWPATLVQPVGSPLSLECTVEGTSNPNLYWYRQAAGRGLQLLFYSVGIGQISSEVPQNLSASRPQDRQFILSSKKLLLSDSGFYLCAWAGGLEQFFGPGTRLTVL.

The sample holds one count of this clone. V usage is TRBV6-5 and J usage is TRBJ2-1; no clear D gene. The CDR3 is 15 residues long. V was cut by 6 bases and J by 5 bases, with 17 bases left in between. Germline CDR1 MNHEY, CDR2 SVGAGI. The CDR3 spells CASSSVRVLNNEQFF. In nucleotides, the CDR3 is TGTGCCAGCAGCTCGGTACGGGTTTTGAACAATGAGCAGTTCTTC.

This clone appeared a single time. The rearrangement links TRBV27 to TRBJ2-7; 7 nucleotides line up with TRBD1. CDR3 length: 15 amino acids. CDR1 and CDR2 from the germline V gene are MNHEY and SMNVEV (reference sequence). The junction had 6 bases not matched to a gene; V was cut back by 1 base and J by 3 bases. The CDR3 DNA reads as TGTGCCAGCAGTTTATTAGGACAGGAGGTCTACGAGCAGTACTTC. This gives the protein CASSLLGQEVYEQYF.

The chain recombines TRBV25-1 with TRBJ1-6; D is undetermined. Germline V CDR1 and CDR2: MGHDK, SYGVNS. This CDR3 has 11 amino acids. Trimming left V 4 bases short and J 7 bases short, with 2 bases between. CDR3 bases: TGTGCCAGCAGTGCAAATTCACCCCTCCACTTT. Protein sequence: CASSANSPLHF.

This sequence joins TRBV2 and TRBJ2-1, with TRBD2 matching over 11 bases. V was clipped by 7 bases and J by 0 bases; unmatched bases: 5. The CDR3 runs 16 residues. Germline V gives CDR1 SNHLY, CDR2 FYNNEI. The CDR3 protein is CASKTSGGYSYNEQFF. The CDR3 nucleotides are TGTGCCAGCAAAACTAGCGGGGGTTACTCCTACAATGAGCAGTTCTTC.